This T cell receptor (beta chain) was sequenced for a study of Ad26.COV2.S vaccination and SARS-CoV-2 variants. Study-wide context: Intramuscular Ad26.COV2.S at 5x10^10 or 1x10^11 viral particles. Points from the study as a whole: In vaccinated individuals, spike-specific CD8+ and CD4+ T cell responses reportedly displayed substantial breadth.

The CDR3 totals 19 residues. Germline assignment: CDR1 LGHNA and CDR2 YSLEER. V was shortened by 4 bases and J by 3 bases, with 25 bases between the two germline ends. Indicated treatment: roughly 18 received Ad26.COV2.S at low or high dose, single or two shots; roughly 5 received placebo; per-sample allocation not given. Sampling was done on day 63 after the first vaccine or placebo injection. Immunization relied on an Ad26 vector, which expressed Wuhan-strain SARS-CoV-2 spike. This table comes from immunoSEQ multiplex PCR, and its TCRdb copy is limited to in-frame clones, with some not included. The table has about 330,000 clones, roughly 90% seen once. Comment on this clone: Its antigen is not identified.

The sequence was obtained from a person aged 18 to 65 who received the Ad26.COV2.S COVID-19 vaccine or a placebo. This material consisted of peripheral blood, taken in a trial of Ad26.COV2.S vaccine versus placebo. The chain links TRBV4-3 to TRBJ1-5; no reliable D call. CDR3 DNA sequence: TGCGCCAGCAGCCGGTTGCGAGGGAATGGGAGGGTTAACAATCAGCCCCAGCATTTT. It specifies CASSRLRGNGRVNNQPQHF.